Described below is a single TCR beta chain sequence and its context. Its specificity is not known. Germline loops: CDR1 SGHVS, CDR2 FQNEAQ. V was shortened by 1 base and J by 0 bases, with 16 bases between the two germline ends. This CDR3 has 18 residues. The sample originates from a study of cytomegalovirus exposure and HLA in healthy donors. Points from the study as a whole: Reports indicate that TCR beta sequences accurately predicted the HLA-A and HLA-B alleles of most subjects.

Primers for the PCR totalled 60 Vbeta and 13 Jbeta. In the authors' workflow: Around 11 million of 65 million to 95 million unique TCR beta chains were shared, per a later count. TCRdb's copy holds only in-frame clones and misses some; the assay was immunoSEQ multiplex PCR. V and J calls plus clone size are reproduced from that table; the DNA served to infer D and trimming. The sample has around 200,000 clones, around 77% seen once. The chain uses TRBV7-8 and TRBJ2-1; possibly TRBD2 for D (5 bases). The receptor comes from a woman between 25 and 40 years old in good health and CMV-seropositive. Sample: PBMCs. The CDR3 DNA sequence: TGTGCCAGCAGCTTAGTGGCGGGCGGGCAGAGCTCCTACAATGAGCAGTTCTTC. It yields the protein CASSLVAGGQSSYNEQFF.